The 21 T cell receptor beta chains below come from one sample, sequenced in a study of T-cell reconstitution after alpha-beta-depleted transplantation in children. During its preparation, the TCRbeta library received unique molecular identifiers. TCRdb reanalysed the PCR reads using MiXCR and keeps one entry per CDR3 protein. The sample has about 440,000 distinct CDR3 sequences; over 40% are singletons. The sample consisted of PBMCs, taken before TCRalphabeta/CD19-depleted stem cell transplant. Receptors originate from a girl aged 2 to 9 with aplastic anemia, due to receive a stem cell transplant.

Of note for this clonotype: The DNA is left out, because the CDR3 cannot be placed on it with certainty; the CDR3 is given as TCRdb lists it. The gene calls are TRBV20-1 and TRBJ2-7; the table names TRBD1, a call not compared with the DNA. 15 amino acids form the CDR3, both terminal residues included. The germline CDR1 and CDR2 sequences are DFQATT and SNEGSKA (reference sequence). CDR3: CSARPNFGPGYEQYF.

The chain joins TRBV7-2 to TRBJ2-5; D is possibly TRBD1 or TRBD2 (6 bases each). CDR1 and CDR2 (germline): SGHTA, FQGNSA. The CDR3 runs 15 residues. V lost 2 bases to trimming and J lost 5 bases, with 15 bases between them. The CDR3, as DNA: TGTGCCAGCAGCTTATCGGGGGCATTGATGGAGACCCAGTACTTC. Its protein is CASSLSGALMETQYF.

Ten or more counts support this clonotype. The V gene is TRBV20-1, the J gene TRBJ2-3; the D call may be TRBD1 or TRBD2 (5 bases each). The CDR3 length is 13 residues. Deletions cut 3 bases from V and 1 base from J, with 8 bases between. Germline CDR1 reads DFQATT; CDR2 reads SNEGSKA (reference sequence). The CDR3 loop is CSASGDRTDTQYF. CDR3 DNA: TGCAGTGCTAGCGGGGACCGCACAGATACGCAGTATTTT.

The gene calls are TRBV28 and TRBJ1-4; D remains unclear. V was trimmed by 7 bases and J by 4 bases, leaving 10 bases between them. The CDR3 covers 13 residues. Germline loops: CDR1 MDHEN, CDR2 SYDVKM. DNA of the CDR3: TGTGCCAGCAATCAGCAACTTAATGAAAAACTGTTTTTT. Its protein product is CASNQQLNEKLFF.

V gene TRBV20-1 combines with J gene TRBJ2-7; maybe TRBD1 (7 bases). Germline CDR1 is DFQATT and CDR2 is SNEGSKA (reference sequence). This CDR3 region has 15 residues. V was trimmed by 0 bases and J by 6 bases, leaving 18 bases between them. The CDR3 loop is CSARDPPGGSSEQYF. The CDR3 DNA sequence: TGCAGTGCTAGAGATCCGCCAGGGGGGTCGTCCGAGCAGTACTTC.

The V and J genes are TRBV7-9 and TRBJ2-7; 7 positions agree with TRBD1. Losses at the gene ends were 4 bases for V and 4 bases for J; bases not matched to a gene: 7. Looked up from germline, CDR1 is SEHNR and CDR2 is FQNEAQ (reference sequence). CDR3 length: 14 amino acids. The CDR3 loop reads CASSSSTGVYEQYF. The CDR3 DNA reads TGTGCCAGCAGCTCCTCCACAGGGGTATACGAGCAGTACTTC.

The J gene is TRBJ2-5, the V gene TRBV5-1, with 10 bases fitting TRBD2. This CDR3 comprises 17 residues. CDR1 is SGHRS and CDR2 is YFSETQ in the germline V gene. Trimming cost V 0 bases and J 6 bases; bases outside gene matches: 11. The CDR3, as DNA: TGCGCCAGCAGCTTGGAGCCTAGCGGGGGATATACGAAGACCCAGTACTTC. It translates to CASSLEPSGGYTKTQYF.

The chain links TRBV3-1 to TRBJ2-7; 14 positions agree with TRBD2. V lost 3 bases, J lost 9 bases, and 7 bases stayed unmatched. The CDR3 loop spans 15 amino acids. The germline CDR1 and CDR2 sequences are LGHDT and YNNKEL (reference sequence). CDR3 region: CASSQRRLAGGLQYF. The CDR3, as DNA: TGTGCCAGCAGCCAGAGAAGACTAGCGGGGGGGCTGCAGTACTTC.

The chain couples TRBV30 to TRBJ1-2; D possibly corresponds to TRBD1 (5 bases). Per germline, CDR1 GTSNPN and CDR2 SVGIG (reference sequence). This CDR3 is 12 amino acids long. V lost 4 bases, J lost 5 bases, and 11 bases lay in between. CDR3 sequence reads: CAWTGMRYGYTF. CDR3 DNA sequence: TGTGCCTGGACAGGGATGAGGTATGGCTACACCTTC.

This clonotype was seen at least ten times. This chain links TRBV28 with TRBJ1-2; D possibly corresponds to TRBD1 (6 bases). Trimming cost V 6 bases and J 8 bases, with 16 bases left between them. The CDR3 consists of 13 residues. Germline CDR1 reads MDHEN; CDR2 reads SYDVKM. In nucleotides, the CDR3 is TGTGCCAGCAGCTTAACAGGGTTCGGGGGCTACACCTTC. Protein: CASSLTGFGGYTF.

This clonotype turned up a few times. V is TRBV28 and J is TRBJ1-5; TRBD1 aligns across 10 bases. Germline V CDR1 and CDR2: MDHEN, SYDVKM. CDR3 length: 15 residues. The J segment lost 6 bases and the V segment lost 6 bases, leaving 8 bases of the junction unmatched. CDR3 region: CASRRQGAEGQPQHF. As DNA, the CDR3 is TGTGCCAGCAGGCGACAGGGGGCGGAAGGTCAGCCCCAGCATTTT.

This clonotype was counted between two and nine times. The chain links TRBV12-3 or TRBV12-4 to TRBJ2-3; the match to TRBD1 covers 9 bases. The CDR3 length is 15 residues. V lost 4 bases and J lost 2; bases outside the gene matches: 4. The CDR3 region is CASSSGQGYTDTQYF. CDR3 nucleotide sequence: TGTGCCAGCAGTTCAGGACAGGGGTACACAGATACGCAGTATTTT.

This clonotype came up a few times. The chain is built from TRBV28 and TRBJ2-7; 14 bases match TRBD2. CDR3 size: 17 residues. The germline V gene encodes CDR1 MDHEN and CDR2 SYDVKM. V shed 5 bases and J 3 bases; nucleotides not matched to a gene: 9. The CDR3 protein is CASSPPQTSGRVYEQYF. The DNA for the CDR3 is TGTGCCAGCAGTCCGCCCCAGACTAGCGGGAGGGTCTACGAGCAGTACTTC.

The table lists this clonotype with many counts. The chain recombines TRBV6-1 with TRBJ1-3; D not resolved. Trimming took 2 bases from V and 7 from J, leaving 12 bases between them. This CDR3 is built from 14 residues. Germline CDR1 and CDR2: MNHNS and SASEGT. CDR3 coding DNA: TGTGCCAGCAGTGAACACGGGCCCTGGAACACCATATATTTT. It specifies CASSEHGPWNTIYF.

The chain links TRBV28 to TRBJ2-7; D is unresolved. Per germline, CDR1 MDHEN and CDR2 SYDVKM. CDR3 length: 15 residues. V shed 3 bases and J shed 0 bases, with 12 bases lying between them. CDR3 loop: CASSFRLVDSYEQYF. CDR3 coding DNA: TGTGCCAGCAGTTTTCGGCTCGTAGACTCCTACGAGCAGTACTTC. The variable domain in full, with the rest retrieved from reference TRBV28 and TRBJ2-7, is DVKVTQSSRYLVKRTGEKVFLECVQDMDHENMFWYRQDPGLGLRLIYFSYDVKMKEKGDIPEGYSVSREKKERFSLILESASTNQTSMYLCASSFRLVDSYEQYFGPGTRLTVT.

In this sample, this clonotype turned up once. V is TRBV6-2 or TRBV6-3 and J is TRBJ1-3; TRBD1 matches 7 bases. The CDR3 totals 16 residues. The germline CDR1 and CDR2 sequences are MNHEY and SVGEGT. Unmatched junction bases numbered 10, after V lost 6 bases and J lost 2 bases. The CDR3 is CASRFIGQATGNTIYF. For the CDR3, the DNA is TGTGCCAGCAGATTTATCGGACAGGCGACTGGAAACACCATATATTTT.

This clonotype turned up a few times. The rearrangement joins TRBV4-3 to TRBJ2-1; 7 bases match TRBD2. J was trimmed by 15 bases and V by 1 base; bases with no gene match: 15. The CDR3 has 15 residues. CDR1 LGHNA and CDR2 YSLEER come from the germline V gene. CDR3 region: CASSQAPAGNFHLFF. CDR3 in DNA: TGCGCCAGCAGCCAAGCTCCAGCGGGGAATTTCCATCTGTTCTTC.

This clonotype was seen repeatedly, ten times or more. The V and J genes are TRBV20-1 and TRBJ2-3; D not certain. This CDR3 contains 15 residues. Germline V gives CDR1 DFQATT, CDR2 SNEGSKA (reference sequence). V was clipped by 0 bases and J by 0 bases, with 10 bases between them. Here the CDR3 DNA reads TGCAGTGCTAGAGATCCACGGATAAGCACAGATACGCAGTATTTT. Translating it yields CSARDPRISTDTQYF.

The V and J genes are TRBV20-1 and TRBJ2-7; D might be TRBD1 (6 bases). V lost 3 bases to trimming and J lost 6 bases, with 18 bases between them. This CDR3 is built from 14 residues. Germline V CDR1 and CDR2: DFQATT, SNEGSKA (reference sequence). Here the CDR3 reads CSARASGARGEQYF. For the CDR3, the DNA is TGCAGTGCTAGGGCCTCAGGGGCCAGGGGCGAGCAGTACTTC.

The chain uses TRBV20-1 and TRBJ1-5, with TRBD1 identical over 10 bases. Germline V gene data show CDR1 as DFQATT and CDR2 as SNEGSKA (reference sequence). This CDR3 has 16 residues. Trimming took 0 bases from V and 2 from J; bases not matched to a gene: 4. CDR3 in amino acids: CSAREWDRGGNQPQHF. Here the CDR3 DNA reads TGCAGTGCTAGAGAGTGGGACAGGGGCGGCAATCAGCCCCAGCATTTT.

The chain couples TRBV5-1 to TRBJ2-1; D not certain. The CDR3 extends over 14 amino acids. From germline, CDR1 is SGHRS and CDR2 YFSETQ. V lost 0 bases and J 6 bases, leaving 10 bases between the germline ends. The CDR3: CASSLDGFGNEQFF. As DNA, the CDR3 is TGCGCCAGCAGCTTGGACGGATTCGGCAATGAGCAGTTCTTC.